These T cell receptor beta chains were read from a single sample in a study of cytomegalovirus exposure and HLA in healthy donors. Method: immunoSEQ multiplex PCR; TCRdb's copy keeps in-frame clones and lacks some. The sample lists about 130,000 clones; 75% to 85% were seen once. The sequencing input was PBMCs. These receptor sequences come from a man aged 40-55 years in good health and CMV-seronegative. Both conserved end residues are part of each CDR3. Fields, in order: J gene, D gene, V gene, clone size, CDR3 DNA, CDR3 protein. The D gene is left open where the match is weak. Clone size is shown for a subset of rows, as once, few, many or a class of expanded clone.

TRBJ2-1 TRBD2 TRBV13 few TGTGCCAGCAGCTACTTCCAACCGACTAGCGGGAAGAATGAGCAGTTCTTC CASSYFQPTSGKNEQFF
TRBJ2-3 TRBD2 TRBV7-9 . TGTGCCAGCAGCTTAGGGACTAGCGGGAGAACAGATACGCAGTATTTT CASSLGTSGRTDTQYF
TRBJ1-5 . TRBV6-6 . TGTGCCAGCAGTTACTCGTTGGGGCCGCCCCAGCATTTT CASSYSLGPPQHF
TRBJ1-5 . TRBV5-6 few TGTGCCAGCAGCCTGTGGGTGCGAGGCGGTCAGCCCCAGCATTTT CASSLWVRGGQPQHF
TRBJ1-1 . TRBV6-4 few TGTGCCAGCAGTGATGGCGGCACGAACACTGAAGCTTTCTTT CASSDGGTNTEAFF
TRBJ2-3 . TRBV29-1 . TGCAGGGTCGGCGGGCGCACAGATACGCAGTATTTT CRVGGRTDTQYF
TRBJ1-4 . TRBV5-4 . TGTGCCAGCAGCCCCGTTGTGGAGTCAACTAATGAAAAACTGTTTTTT CASSPVVESTNEKLFF
TRBJ1-4 . TRBV25-1 . TGTGCCAGCAGTGAAGAGGATGAAAAACTGTTTTTT CASSEEDEKLFF
TRBJ1-1 TRBD1 TRBV30 once TGTGCCCCCGAGTGGCCGGGACAGGGGGCACCACGGGGCACTGAAGCTTTCTTT CAPEWPGQGAPRGTEAFF
TRBJ1-5 TRBD1 TRBV4-1 . TGCGCCAGCAGCCAAGAGTACCGGGACAGGGGGAGTCAGCCCCAGCATTTT CASSQEYRDRGSQPQHF
TRBJ2-3 TRBD2 TRBV5-8 . TGTGCCACCCTAAAATGGCGGGAGAACACAGATACGCAGTATTTT CATLKWRENTDTQYF
TRBJ2-3 TRBD2 TRBV6-6 . TGTGCCAGCAGTCCACCGGGACTAGCGGGTGCAGATACGCAGTATTTT CASSPPGLAGADTQYF
TRBJ2-7 . TRBV19 . TGTGCCAGTAGTATAGCGTTTCTGGGCCCCCACGAGCAGTACTTC CASSIAFLGPHEQYF
TRBJ2-5 TRBD2 TRBV5-1 . TGCGCCAGCAGCCCCGCTGGGTCACTAGCGGGGGAGACCCAGTACTTC CASSPAGSLAGETQYF
TRBJ1-6 TRBD1 TRBV27 . TGTGCCAGCAGTTTATCCGGGACAGGAGATTCACCCCTCCACTTT CASSLSGTGDSPLHF
TRBJ1-1 TRBD1 TRBV7-2 few TGTGCCAGCAGCGAACAGGGGCTGAACACTGAAGCTTTCTTT CASSEQGLNTEAFF
TRBJ2-2 . TRBV7-9 . TGTGCCAGCAGCTTAGTTCGGGGTTCCCTTCTAACGAACACCGGGGAGCTGTTTTTT CASSLVRGSLLTNTGELFF
TRBJ1-5 TRBD1 TRBV5-1 . TGCGCCAGCAGCTGGACAGGGATCGGCAATCAGCCCCAGCATTTT CASSWTGIGNQPQHF
TRBJ1-2 . TRBV28 . TGTGCCAGCAGTTTAGGGCAGGGGACGGGAGGCTACACCTTC CASSLGQGTGGYTF
TRBJ1-1 . TRBV30 . TGTGCCTGGAGTGAAGGGGCTAGTGGCGCTTTCTTT CAWSEGASGAFF
TRBJ2-7 TRBD2 TRBV4-1 . TGCGCCAGCAGCCAGGTGACTAGCGCCTCCTACGAGCAGTACTTC CASSQVTSASYEQYF
TRBJ1-1 TRBD1 TRBV6-6 . TGTGCCAGCAGACCACAGGGGGCCTTGGACACTGAAGCTTTCTTT CASRPQGALDTEAFF
TRBJ2-7 TRBD2 TRBV30 . TGTGCCTGGATCTCTCCCCGGGGGGGCACAACCTACGAGCAGTACTTC CAWISPRGGTTYEQYF
TRBJ1-4 . TRBV7-9 . TGTGCCAGCAGCTTAGATGCAGGGGTTGGAAAACTGTTTTTT CASSLDAGVGKLFF
TRBJ1-4 TRBD1 TRBV27 . TGTGCCAGCTCAGGGGGCGCGACTAATGAAAAACTGTTTTTT CASSGGATNEKLFF
TRBJ2-1 TRBD2 TRBV5-1 . TGCGCCAGCAGCTCCCTAGCGGCCAATGAGCAGTTCTTC CASSSLAANEQFF
TRBJ1-1 . TRBV6-6 once TGTGCCAGCAGGGCGAACACTGAAGCTTTCTTT CASRANTEAFF
TRBJ1-1 . TRBV5-6 . TGTGCCAGCAGCTTGGGGGGGCGGGGGATGAACACTGAAGCTTTCTTT CASSLGGRGMNTEAFF
TRBJ1-1 . TRBV7-9 . TGTGCCAGCAGCTTATTTGCGGAGAACACTGAAGCTTTCTTT CASSLFAENTEAFF
TRBJ1-5 TRBD1 TRBV19 . TGTGCCAGTACGGACAGGGCGGAGCAGCCCCAGCATTTT CASTDRAEQPQHF
TRBJ2-2 . TRBV7-9 . TGTGCCAGCAGCTTCCAGGGCGGGAACACCGGGGAGCTGTTTTTT CASSFQGGNTGELFF
TRBJ2-2 . TRBV4-1 . TGCGCCAGCAGACCGGGGTTGAACACCGGGGAGCTGTTTTTT CASRPGLNTGELFF